The clone carrying this T cell receptor (beta chain) occurred a few times. Its antigen is unidentified. The sample is drawn from a study of T-cell memory formation after mild COVID-19. Across the whole study: Largely, the TCR clusters proved donor specific. Whole-study findings and limits: Detection of some responders pre-infection suggested pre-existing cross-reactive memory T cells participated. CD4+ bias marked clones expanding day 15 to 37, unlike balanced contracting clones. The authors did not confirm SARS-CoV-2 specificity of second-wave clones peaking day 37.

The germline gives CDR1 ENHRY, CDR2 SYGVKD. This CDR3 contains 18 residues. Between the trimmed V and J ends, which lost 1 base and 0 bases, there was a span of 13 bases. TCRdb analysed the 5' RACE reads with MiXCR anew, one entry per CDR3 protein. The repertoire has hundreds of thousands of distinct CDR3 sequences, about 20% of them found once; the top ten carry approximately 8%. The sample was PBMCs or a T cell subset sorted from them (not recorded which). V gene TRBV10-3 combines with J gene TRBJ2-6; TRBD1 is a possible D gene (6 bases). The origin of this receptor is an adult woman who had mild COVID-19 (a few samples of this study predate the infection). Cell type and time point are not known. CDR3 coding DNA: TGTGCCATCAGTGAGTGGGCAGGGGTCCCCTCTGGGGCCAACGTCCTGACTTTC. Translated, it gives CAISEWAGVPSGANVLTF.